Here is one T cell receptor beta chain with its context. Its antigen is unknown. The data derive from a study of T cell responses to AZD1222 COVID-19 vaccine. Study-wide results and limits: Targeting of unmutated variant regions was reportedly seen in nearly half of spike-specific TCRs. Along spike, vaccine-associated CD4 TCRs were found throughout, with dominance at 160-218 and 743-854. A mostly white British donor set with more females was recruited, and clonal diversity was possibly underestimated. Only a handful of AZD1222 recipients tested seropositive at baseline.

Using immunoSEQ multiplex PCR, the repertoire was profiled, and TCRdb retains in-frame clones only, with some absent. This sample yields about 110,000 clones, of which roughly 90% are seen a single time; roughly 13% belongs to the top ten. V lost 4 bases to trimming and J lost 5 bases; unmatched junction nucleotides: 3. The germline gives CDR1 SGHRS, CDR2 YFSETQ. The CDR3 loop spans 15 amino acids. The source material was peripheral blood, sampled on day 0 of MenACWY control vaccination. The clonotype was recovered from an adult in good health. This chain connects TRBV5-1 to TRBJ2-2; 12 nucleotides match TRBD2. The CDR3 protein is CASSTGTSGTGELFF. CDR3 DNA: TGCGCCAGCAGCACCGGGACTAGCGGGACCGGGGAGCTGTTTTTT. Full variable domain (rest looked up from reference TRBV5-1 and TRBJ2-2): KAGVTQTPRYLIKTRGQQVTLSCSPISGHRSVSWYQQTPGQGLQFLFEYFSETQRNKGNFPGRFSGRQFSNSRSEMNVSTLELGDSALYLCASSTGTSGTGELFFGEGSRLTVL.